This T cell receptor (beta chain) came from a study of Ad26.COV2.S vaccination and SARS-CoV-2 variants (dated by TCRdb to about 2021). Study-level background: Donors in the vaccine arm were drawn from COV1001, a phase I-IIa trial of Ad26.COV2.S in healthy adults that was multicentre, randomized, double-blind and placebo-controlled. Participants in the trial were split at random into five groups of five each, receiving low-dose or high-dose Ad26.COV2.S once or twice, or else placebo on both occasions. A total of 32 samples were included in the TCR-sequenced set, comprising about 20 Ad26.COV2.S vaccine recipients, 5 placebo recipients and 8 SARS-CoV-2 convalescent individuals. Dosing of Ad26.COV2.S was intramuscular, at either 5x10^10 or 1x10^11 viral particles, delivered as one shot or as two shots spaced 56 days apart. Sequencing of the TCRbeta repertoire served to evaluate the specificity and breadth of SARS-CoV-2-reactive T cell receptors following Ad26.COV2.S vaccination. Investigators remained blinded to trial group allocation during experiments and outcome assessment. Findings and caveats that apply to the study as a whole: According to the authors, total T cell responses may have been underestimated by the TCR breadth and depth analyses. Ad26.COV2.S recipients had higher spike-specific TCR breadth than placebo recipients (P = 0.0014). Non-spike TCR breadth was comparable between vaccine and placebo recipients, consistent with the vaccine containing only spike. The study was not powered to compare responses between vaccine doses or regimens. After vaccination, spike-specific CD8+ and CD4+ T cell responses were reported to show substantial breadth.

On this clone itself: Its antigen remains undetermined. Per-base quality was not reported, and no clone a single base away is much larger than it.

The immunoSEQ Assay was the method used to sequence TCRbeta CDR3 regions. After extraction, genomic DNA underwent amplification by bias-controlled multiplex PCR, followed by high-throughput sequencing. As for the authors' bioinformatics: To quantify the absolute abundance of each unique TCRbeta CDR3 region, sequences were collapsed and filtered. Usable DNA was measured by amplifying reference genes present in all nucleated cells, and TCRbeta template counts were normalized to that usable DNA to estimate T cell fraction. Repertoire TCRs were annotated as SARS-CoV-2-specific when V gene, CDR3 amino acid sequence and J gene were exactly matched to a known reactive TCR set. The reference SARS-CoV-2 TCR set came from MIRA and was filtered for enrichment in COVID-19-positive ImmuneCODE repertoires, removing public or cross-reactive TCRs. Using the MIRA antigens, annotated TCRs were further analysed by specific ORF or by position within an ORF. Breadth was defined as the number of annotated unique rearrangements divided by the total number of unique productive rearrangements, and depth was defined as the summed frequency of the annotated unique rearrangements. Two-sided Wilcoxon rank-sum tests were used to compare TCR breadth between groups. Sourced from immuneACCESS, this table was stored by TCRdb with only in-frame sequences that have V and J called. A share of the clones is absent; for the studies checked, an unresolved V gene accounts for under half, and the remainder has no known explanation. That table gives V, J and clone size, and the DNA gave D and trimming. The sample table shows about 350,000 clones, and 80% to 90% are seen once. The ten largest clones add up to around 3.3% of the sample.

Based on the germline V gene (reference sequence), the CDR1 and CDR2 sequences are SEHNR and FQNEAQ. There are 14 amino acids in the CDR3, from cysteine to phenylalanine inclusive. The kept DNA is CDR3 alone, 42 bases in frame from the first base. V is trimmed back by 5 bases and J by 4 bases, and the junction contains 5 bases that no gene match accounts for. The label giving this sample's treatment or condition can be read as: about 20 received Ad26.COV2.S at low or high dose, single or two shots; about 5 received placebo; per-sample allocation not given. For vaccine and placebo recipients, the sequenced repertoires came from samples collected on day 63 after the first injection. Cohort 1b enrolled 20 to 30 adults aged 18-55 years at a single site in Boston, USA, between 29 July and 7 August 2020. Ad26.COV2.S was a replication-incompetent adenovirus type 26 vector that expressed a prefusion-stabilized SARS-CoV-2 spike protein derived from the original Wuhan strain.

The specimen was peripheral blood, collected in a trial of Ad26.COV2.S vaccine versus placebo. This sequence uses TRBV7-9 and TRBJ2-1, with 7 bases aligning to TRBD1. This receptor was identified in a person between 18 and 59 years old who received the Ad26.COV2.S COVID-19 vaccine or a placebo. The DNA sequence is as follows: TGTGCCAGCAGCCCTGGGGGACAGTACAATGAGCAGTTCTTC. The resulting protein is CASSPGGQYNEQFF.